The 25 T cell receptor beta chains below were found in one sample sequenced in a study of identical twins. In TCRdb, the 5' RACE reads were re-called with MiXCR into one record per CDR3 protein. The sample records roughly 280,000 distinct CDR3 sequences, roughly 9% being singletons. The same data also went into a second study, on yellow fever vaccine responses in identical twins.

The specimen sequenced was CD8+ T cells sorted from blood. These receptors were obtained from a young woman in good health.

This clonotype was seen only a few times. This chain links TRBV7-2 with TRBJ2-2; TRBD1 is a possible D gene (5 bases). The CDR3 contains 17 residues. The ends were cut back, 4 bases at V and 3 bases at J, with 18 bases in the middle. In germline, CDR1 is SGHTA, CDR2 FQGNSA. The CDR3, as DNA: TGTGCCAGCAGCTCCATGCAGGGCCCGCCGGACACCGGGGAGCTGTTTTTT. The encoded protein is CASSSMQGPPDTGELFF.

This clonotype showed up many times. The rearrangement joins TRBV7-9 to TRBJ2-7; 10 bases agree with TRBD2. CDR3 size: 15 residues. The V gene end was trimmed by 2 bases and the J gene end by 0 bases; junction bases not matched to a gene: 1. Germline CDR1 reads SEHNR; CDR2 reads FQNEAQ (reference sequence). The CDR3: CASSLPSGSSYEQYF. Here the CDR3 DNA reads TGTGCCAGCAGCTTACCTAGCGGGAGCTCCTACGAGCAGTACTTC.

This clonotype was detected many times. V gene TRBV7-2 combines with J gene TRBJ2-7; the D gene could be TRBD1 or TRBD2 (5 bases each). The V gene's germline CDR1 is SGHTA and CDR2 FQGNSA. This CDR3 has 15 residues. V was trimmed by 5 bases and J by 5 bases, leaving 19 bases between them. The CDR3: CASSAAVVLGDEQYF. The DNA of the CDR3 is TGTGCCAGCAGCGCTGCAGTGGTGTTGGGGGACGAGCAGTACTTC.

The chain uses TRBV19 and TRBJ2-1, with D possibly matching TRBD2 (7 bases). The germline V gene has CDR1 LNHDA and CDR2 SQIVND (reference sequence). The CDR3 runs 16 residues. V lost 5 bases and J 0 bases, leaving 14 bases between the germline ends. DNA for the CDR3: TGTGCCAGTAGTCCGTGGCGGGGGCTCTCCTACAATGAGCAGTTCTTC. As protein: CASSPWRGLSYNEQFF.

This clonotype was found a few times. The chain links TRBV19 to TRBJ2-7; no firm D call. Germline V gene lookup returns CDR1 LNHDA and CDR2 SQIVND (reference sequence). V was shortened by 11 bases and J by 9 bases, with 8 bases between the two germline ends. The CDR3 runs to 8 residues. The CDR3 is CARRSQYF. Written as DNA, the CDR3 is TGTGCCCGACGTTCGCAGTACTTC.

This clonotype was counted between two and nine times. The chain links TRBV15 to TRBJ2-1, with D possibly being TRBD2 (6 bases). The CDR3 has 15 residues. CDR1 is LNHNV, CDR2 YYDKDF, per germline (reference sequence). V was shortened by 5 bases and J by 7 bases, with 18 bases between the two germline ends. The CDR3 DNA sequence: TGTGCCACCAGCCTCTTTGGGGGAGGTAGGAATGAGCAGTTCTTC. Amino acid sequence: CATSLFGGGRNEQFF.

The chain employs TRBV6-5 and TRBJ1-1; no definite D call. CDR1 is MNHEY and CDR2 is SVGAGI in the germline V gene. The CDR3 runs to 15 residues. V lost 0 bases to trimming and J lost 0 bases, with 8 bases between them. CDR3 loop: CASSYSQALNTEAFF. Here the CDR3 DNA reads TGTGCCAGCAGTTACTCGCAGGCGTTGAACACTGAAGCTTTCTTT.

This clonotype was counted a single time. The chain has TRBV28 and TRBJ1-3; 11 bases fit TRBD1. With 2 bases clipped from V and 4 bases from J, the junction kept 7 bases outside the gene matches. Germline lookup yields CDR1 MDHEN and CDR2 SYDVKM. The CDR3 sequence is 17 residues long. CDR3 residues: CASSLRDRGYRGNTIYF. CDR3 bases: TGTGCCAGCAGTTTAAGGGACAGGGGGTATCGAGGAAACACCATATATTTT.

This clonotype was seen only a few times. The chain joins TRBV20-1 to TRBJ1-1; the match to TRBD1 covers 10 bases. CDR1 and CDR2 (germline): DFQATT, SNEGSKA (reference sequence). The CDR3 totals 13 residues. With 6 bases clipped from V and 2 bases from J, the junction kept 3 bases outside the gene matches. Here the CDR3 reads CSADRGQNTEAFF. DNA for the CDR3: TGCAGTGCAGACAGGGGGCAAAACACTGAAGCTTTCTTT.

A few counts support this clonotype. The chain carries TRBV7-9 and TRBJ2-7; 9 bases fit TRBD1. The germline V gene encodes CDR1 SEHNR and CDR2 FQNEAQ (reference sequence). CDR3 length: 12 residues. The V segment lost 11 bases and the J segment 1 base; nucleotides outside the gene matches: 3. CDR3 sequence (DNA): TGTGCCGTGGGACAGGGATCCTACGAGCAGTACTTC. This gives the protein CAVGQGSYEQYF.

This clonotype was seen at least ten times. The J gene is TRBJ1-1, the V gene TRBV12-5; D perhaps matches TRBD1 (6 bases). V was cut by 6 bases and J by 6 bases, with 20 bases left in between. The CDR3 runs to 15 residues. Per germline, CDR1 LGHNT and CDR2 FRNRAP. CDR3 residues: CASGLSRVGGAEAFF. In nucleotides, the CDR3 is TGTGCTAGTGGACTAAGCAGGGTGGGGGGCGCTGAAGCTTTCTTT.

This clonotype came up many times. This chain uses TRBV27 with TRBJ2-3, with 9 bases that match TRBD2. This CDR3 has 15 residues. Trimming cost V 1 base and J 1 base; bases outside gene matches: 0. The germline CDR1 and CDR2 sequences are MNHEY and SMNVEV (reference sequence). The CDR3 DNA reads as TGTGCCAGCAGTTTATGGACTAGCGGCACAGATACGCAGTATTTT. As protein: CASSLWTSGTDTQYF.

This clonotype has ten or more counts. The chain recombines TRBV12-5 with TRBJ2-7; D is uncertain. Trimming shortened V by 6 bases and J by 3 bases, and 15 bases separated the two germline ends. This CDR3 spans 14 amino acids. Germline V CDR1 and CDR2: LGHNT, FRNRAP. The CDR3 bases are TGTGCTAGTGGCCCTATCAACAGCTTCTACGAGCAGTACTTC. Its translation is CASGPINSFYEQYF.

This clonotype was recorded at least ten times. The chain joins TRBV28 to TRBJ2-3; 11 bases line up with TRBD2. The germline CDR1 and CDR2 sequences are MDHEN and SYDVKM. The trim removed 7 bases at V and 3 bases at J, leaving 0 bases unmatched. This CDR3 region has 13 residues. CDR3 in DNA: TGTGCCAGCACTAGCGGGAGGACAGATACGCAGTATTTT. It yields the protein CASTSGRTDTQYF.

The CDR3 region has the DNA TGTGCCAGCAGTTTAGCGGGAGACATCTACAATGAGCAGTTCTTC. This sequence encodes CASSLAGDIYNEQFF. The chain recombines TRBV28 with TRBJ2-1, with 7 bases lining up with TRBD2. Trimming cost V 2 bases and J 3 bases; bases outside gene matches: 4. Germline V CDR1 and CDR2: MDHEN, SYDVKM. This CDR3 contains 15 residues.

There are many counts of this clonotype. The chain uses TRBV6-1 and TRBJ1-5; D possibly corresponds to TRBD1 (5 bases). V lost 0 bases to trimming and J lost 7 bases, with 13 bases between them. CDR3 length: 15 residues. Looked up from germline, CDR1 is MNHNS and CDR2 is SASEGT. The CDR3: CASSEASGGAQPQHF. Written as DNA, the CDR3 is TGTGCCAGCAGTGAAGCGTCAGGAGGGGCGCAGCCCCAGCATTTT.

This chain connects TRBV11-2 to TRBJ2-3; no clear D gene. The V and J ends lost 3 bases and 6 bases respectively, with 7 bases between them. This CDR3 comprises 12 residues. Germline CDR1 and CDR2: SGHAT and FQNNGV. The CDR3 spells CASSFTFDTQYF. The CDR3, as DNA: TGTGCCAGCAGCTTCACTTTTGATACGCAGTATTTT.

The J gene is TRBJ2-7, the V gene TRBV13, with D perhaps being TRBD1 or TRBD2 (5 bases each). This CDR3 is 16 amino acids long. Germline CDR1 reads PRHDT; CDR2 reads FYEKMQ (reference sequence). The V gene lost 3 bases and the J gene lost 0 bases, with 15 bases spanning the gap. CDR3 DNA sequence: TGTGCCAGCAGCTTCGGTGGGACGGGCTACTCCTACGAGCAGTACTTC. It codes for CASSFGGTGYSYEQYF. The variable domain in full, completed from reference TRBV13 and TRBJ2-7, reads AAGVIQSPRHLIKEKRETATLKCYPIPRHDTVYWYQQGPGQDPQFLISFYEKMQSDKGSIPDRFSAQQFSDYHSELNMSSLELGDSALYFCASSFGGTGYSYEQYFGPGTRLTVT.

Many counts were recorded for this clonotype. The gene calls are TRBV29-1 and TRBJ2-6; 8 positions match TRBD2. The length of the CDR3 is 19 residues. The V gene's germline CDR1 is SQVTM and CDR2 ANQGSEA. V trimming: 0 bases; J trimming: 1 base; junction bases outside the gene matches: 11. CDR3 in DNA: TGCAGCGTTGAAGAGGCGTGGGGACTAGGGACATCTGGGGCCAACGTCCTGACTTTC. Its translation is CSVEEAWGLGTSGANVLTF.

This clonotype was counted ten times or more. V usage is TRBV27 and J usage is TRBJ2-7; D gene uncertain. Germline CDR1 MNHEY, CDR2 SMNVEV (reference sequence). This CDR3 spans 13 amino acids. Between the trimmed V and J ends, which lost 2 bases and 6 bases, there was a span of 11 bases. The CDR3, as DNA: TGTGCCAGCAGTTTAAGCCTCCACGGCGAGCAGTACTTC. The encoded protein is CASSLSLHGEQYF.

This clonotype appeared many times. The chain links TRBV6-2 or TRBV6-3 to TRBJ1-5, with unresolved D. Looked up from germline, CDR1 is MNHEY and CDR2 is SVGEGT. The CDR3 totals 14 residues. Trimming shortened V by 6 bases and J by 0 bases, and 9 bases separated the two germline ends. The chain's CDR3 is CASRPDPSNQPQHF. In DNA form, the CDR3 reads TGTGCCAGCAGACCTGACCCTAGCAATCAGCCCCAGCATTTT.

The chain combines TRBV29-1 with TRBJ2-3; D remains ambiguous. V lost 0 bases and J lost 5, with 3 bases in between. CDR1 is SQVTM, CDR2 ANQGSEA, per germline. There are 11 residues in the CDR3. The CDR3 coding sequence is TGCAGCGTTGAAGATATAGATACGCAGTATTTT. The encoded protein is CSVEDIDTQYF.

The V call is TRBV10-3, the J call TRBJ2-3; D remains unclear. CDR1 and CDR2 (germline): ENHRY, SYGVKD. V dropped 1 base and J dropped 2 bases, with 4 bases sitting between them. This CDR3 contains 13 residues. CDR3 in amino acids: CAISEFSTDTQYF. CDR3 nucleotides: TGTGCCATCAGTGAGTTTTCCACAGATACGCAGTATTTT.

A few counts support this clonotype. V and J are TRBV12-3 or TRBV12-4 and TRBJ2-5, with TRBD2 matching 9 bases. This CDR3 has 18 residues. Germline trimming cut 3 bases from V and 5 bases from J; bases unmatched to any gene: 16. The CDR3 DNA reads TGTGCCAGCAGTTTTTCCGCCCCCCAGCGGGGGGACGTGGAGACCCAGTACTTC. Protein: CASSFSAPQRGDVETQYF.

This clonotype was counted at least ten times. The J gene is TRBJ2-3, the V gene TRBV11-2, with 8 nucleotides matching TRBD2. The CDR3 has 15 amino acids. Germline lookup yields CDR1 SGHAT and CDR2 FQNNGV. Germline trimming cut 5 bases from V and 5 bases from J; bases unmatched to any gene: 9. In DNA form, the CDR3 reads TGTGCCAGCAGCCCGGGGGGGGGGCAAGGAGATACGCAGTATTTT. This translates into CASSPGGGQGDTQYF.